The table lists the clone carrying this T cell receptor beta chain with a few counts. The antigen is undetermined. The data derive from a study of CD8 T cells in ankylosing spondylitis. Broader study findings: Reactive arthritis synovial fluid and blood were previously reported to contain some motif variants. Reportedly, matched ankylosing spondylitis synovial fluid was significantly enriched for disease-linked clones. Relatively scarce in peripheral blood, disease-linked clones were CD8+. A TCR beta motif made of about 8 highly homologous variants seemed typical of ankylosing spondylitis blood.

Quantitative 5'-RACE with molecular barcodes generated TCR beta libraries. In TCRdb, the 5' RACE reads were re-called with MiXCR into one record per CDR3 protein. The repertoire holds around 490,000 distinct CDR3 sequences, about 5.4% seen once, with around 3.6% in the top ten. The sequence was collected from a male donor with ankylosing spondylitis. The sample comprised blood, either unsorted or a sorted T cell fraction (not recorded which).

The CDR3 region is CASSNRVSTDTQYF. CDR3 coding DNA: TGTGCCAGCAGCAACAGAGTCTCCACAGATACGCAGTATTTT. The rearrangement uses TRBV2 and TRBJ2-3; no definite D call. The germline gives CDR1 SNHLY, CDR2 FYNNEI. Trimming took 6 bases from V and 2 from J, leaving 12 bases between them. The CDR3 loop spans 14 amino acids. The variable domain in full, with the rest retrieved from reference TRBV2 and TRBJ2-3, is EPEVTQTPSHQVTQMGQEVILRCVPISNHLYFYWYRQILGQKVEFLVSFYNNEISEKSEIFDDQFSVERPDGSNFTLKIRSTKLEDSAMYFCASSNRVSTDTQYFGPGTRLTVL.